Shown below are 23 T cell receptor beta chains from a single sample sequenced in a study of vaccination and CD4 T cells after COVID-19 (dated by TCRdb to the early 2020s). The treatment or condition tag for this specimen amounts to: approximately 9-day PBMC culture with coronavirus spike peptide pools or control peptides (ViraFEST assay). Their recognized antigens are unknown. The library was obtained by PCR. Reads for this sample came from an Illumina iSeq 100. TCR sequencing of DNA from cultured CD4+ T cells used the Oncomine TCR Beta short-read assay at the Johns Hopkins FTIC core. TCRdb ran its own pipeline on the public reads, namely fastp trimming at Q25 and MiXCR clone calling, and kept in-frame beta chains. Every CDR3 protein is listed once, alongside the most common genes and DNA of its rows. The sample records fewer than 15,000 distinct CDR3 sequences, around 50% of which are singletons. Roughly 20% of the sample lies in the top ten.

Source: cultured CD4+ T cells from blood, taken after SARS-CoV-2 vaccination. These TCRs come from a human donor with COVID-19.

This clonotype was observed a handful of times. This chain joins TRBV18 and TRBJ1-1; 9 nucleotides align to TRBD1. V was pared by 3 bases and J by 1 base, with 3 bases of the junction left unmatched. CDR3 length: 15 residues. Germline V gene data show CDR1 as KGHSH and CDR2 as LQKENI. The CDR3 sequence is CASSPQTGGNTEAFF. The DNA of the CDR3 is TGTGCCAGCTCACCCCAGACAGGGGGGAACACTGAAGCTTTCTTT.

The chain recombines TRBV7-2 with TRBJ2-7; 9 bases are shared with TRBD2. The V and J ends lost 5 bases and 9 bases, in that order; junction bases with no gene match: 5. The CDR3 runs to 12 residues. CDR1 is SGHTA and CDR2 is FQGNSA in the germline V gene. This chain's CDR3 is CASSQGRGGQYF. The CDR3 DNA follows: TGTGCCAGCAGCCAGGGGCGGGGGGGGCAGTACTTC.

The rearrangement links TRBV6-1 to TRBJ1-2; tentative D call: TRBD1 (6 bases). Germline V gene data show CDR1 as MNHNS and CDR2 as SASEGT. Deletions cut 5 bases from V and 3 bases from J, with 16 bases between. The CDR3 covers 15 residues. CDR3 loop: CASSTSGTNYYGYTF. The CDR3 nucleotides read TGTGCCAGCAGTACCTCCGGGACAAACTACTATGGCTACACCTTC.

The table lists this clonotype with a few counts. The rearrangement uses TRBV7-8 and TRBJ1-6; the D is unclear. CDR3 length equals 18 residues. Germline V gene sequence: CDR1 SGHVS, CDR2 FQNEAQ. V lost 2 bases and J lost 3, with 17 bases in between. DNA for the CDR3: TGTGCCAGCAGCTTAAACAGAAAGCCGAACATCTATAATTCACCCCTCCACTTT. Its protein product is CASSLNRKPNIYNSPLHF.

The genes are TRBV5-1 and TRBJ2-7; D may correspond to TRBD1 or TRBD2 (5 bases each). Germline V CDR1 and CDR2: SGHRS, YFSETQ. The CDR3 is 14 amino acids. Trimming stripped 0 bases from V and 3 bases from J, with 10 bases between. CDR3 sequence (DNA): TGCGCCAGCAGCTTGGCCGGGACCAACTACGAGCAGTACTTC. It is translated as CASSLAGTNYEQYF.

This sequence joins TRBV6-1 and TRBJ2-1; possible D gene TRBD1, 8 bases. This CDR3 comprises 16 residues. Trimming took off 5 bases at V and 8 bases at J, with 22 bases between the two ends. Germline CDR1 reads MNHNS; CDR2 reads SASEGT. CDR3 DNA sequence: TGTGCCAGCAGTAGCCCTGCGACAGGGGCGGGGGATGAGCAGTTCTTC. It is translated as CASSSPATGAGDEQFF.

CDR3 nucleotides: TGCAGTGCTAGGGCGACAGGCACCGGGGAGCTGTTTTTT. Its protein product is CSARATGTGELFF. The chain employs TRBV20-1 and TRBJ2-2; perhaps TRBD1 as D (6 bases). CDR1 is DFQATT, CDR2 SNEGSKA, per germline (reference sequence). The CDR3 consists of 13 residues. Trimming removed 3 bases from V and 4 bases from J, with 9 bases in between.

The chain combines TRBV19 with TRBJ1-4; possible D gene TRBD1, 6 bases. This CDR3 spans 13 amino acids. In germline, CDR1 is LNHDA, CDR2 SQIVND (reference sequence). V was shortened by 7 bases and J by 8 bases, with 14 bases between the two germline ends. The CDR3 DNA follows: TGTGCCAGTACCAGGGGAATGAGGGAAAAACTGTTTTTT. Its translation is CASTRGMREKLFF. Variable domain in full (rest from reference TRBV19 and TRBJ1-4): DGGITQSPKYLFRKEGQNVTLSCEQNLNHDAMYWYRQDPGQGLRLIYYSQIVNDFQKGDIAEGYSVSREKKESFPLTVTSAQKNPTAFYLCASTRGMREKLFFGSGTQLSVL.

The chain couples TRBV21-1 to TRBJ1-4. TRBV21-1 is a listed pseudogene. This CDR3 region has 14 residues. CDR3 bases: TGTGCCAGCAGCAAAGGACCTAGGGTTGAAAAACTGTTTTTT. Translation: CASSKGPRVEKLFF.

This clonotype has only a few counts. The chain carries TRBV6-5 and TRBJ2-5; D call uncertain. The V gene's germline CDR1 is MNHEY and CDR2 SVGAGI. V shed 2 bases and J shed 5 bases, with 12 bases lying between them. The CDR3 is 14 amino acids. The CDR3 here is CASSYSGGFETQYF. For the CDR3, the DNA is TGTGCCAGCAGTTACAGTGGTGGCTTCGAGACCCAGTACTTC.

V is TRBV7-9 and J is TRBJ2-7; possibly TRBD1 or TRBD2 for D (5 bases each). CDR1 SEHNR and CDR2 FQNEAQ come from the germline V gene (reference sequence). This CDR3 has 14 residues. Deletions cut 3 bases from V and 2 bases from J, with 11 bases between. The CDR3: CASSFSGRAYEQYF. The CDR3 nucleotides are TGTGCCAGCAGCTTTTCGGGGCGCGCCTACGAGCAGTACTTC.

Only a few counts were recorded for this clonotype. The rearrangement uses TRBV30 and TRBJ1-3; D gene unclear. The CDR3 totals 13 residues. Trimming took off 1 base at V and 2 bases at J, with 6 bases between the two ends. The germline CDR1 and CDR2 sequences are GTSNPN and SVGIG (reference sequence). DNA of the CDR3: TGTGCCTGGAGTGAGCGGCCTGGAAACACCATATATTTT. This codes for CAWSERPGNTIYF.

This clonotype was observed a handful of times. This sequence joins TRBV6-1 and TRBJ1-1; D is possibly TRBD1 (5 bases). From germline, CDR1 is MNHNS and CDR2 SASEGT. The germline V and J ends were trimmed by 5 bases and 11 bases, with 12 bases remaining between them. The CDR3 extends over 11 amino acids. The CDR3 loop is CASSTTGEAFF. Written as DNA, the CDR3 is TGTGCCAGCAGTACTACGGGGGAGGCTTTCTTT.

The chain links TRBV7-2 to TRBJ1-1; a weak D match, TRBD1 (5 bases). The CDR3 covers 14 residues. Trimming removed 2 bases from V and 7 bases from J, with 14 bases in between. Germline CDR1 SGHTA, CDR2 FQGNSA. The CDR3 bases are TGTGCCAGCAGCTTAAAGTCGACGAGGGGTGAAGCTTTCTTT. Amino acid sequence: CASSLKSTRGEAFF.

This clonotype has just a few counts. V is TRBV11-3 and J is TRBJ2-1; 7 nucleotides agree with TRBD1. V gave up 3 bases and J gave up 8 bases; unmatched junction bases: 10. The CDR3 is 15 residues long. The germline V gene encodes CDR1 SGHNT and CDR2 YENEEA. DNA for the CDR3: TGTGCCAGCAGCTTGACAGGGAATATCGGCGATGAGCAGTTCTTC. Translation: CASSLTGNIGDEQFF.

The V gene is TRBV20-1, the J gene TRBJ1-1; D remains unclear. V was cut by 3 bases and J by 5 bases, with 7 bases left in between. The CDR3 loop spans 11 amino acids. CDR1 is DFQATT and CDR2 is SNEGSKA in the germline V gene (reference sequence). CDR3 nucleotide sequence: TGCAGTGCTAGGCAAGGGACTGAAGCTTTCTTT. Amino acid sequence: CSARQGTEAFF.

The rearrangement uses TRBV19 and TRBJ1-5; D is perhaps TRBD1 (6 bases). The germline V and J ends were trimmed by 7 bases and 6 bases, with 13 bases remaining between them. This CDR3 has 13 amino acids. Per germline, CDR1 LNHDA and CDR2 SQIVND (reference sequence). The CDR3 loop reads CASNDRRGQPQHF. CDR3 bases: TGTGCCAGTAATGACAGGCGCGGTCAGCCCCAGCATTTT.

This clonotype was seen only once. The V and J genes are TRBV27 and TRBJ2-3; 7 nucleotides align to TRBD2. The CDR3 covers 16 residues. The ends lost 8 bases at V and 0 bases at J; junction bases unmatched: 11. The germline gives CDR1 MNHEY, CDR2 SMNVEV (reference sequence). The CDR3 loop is CASGIRLASSTDTQYF. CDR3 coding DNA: TGTGCCAGCGGAATTAGACTAGCTTCTAGCACAGATACGCAGTATTTT.

Here the CDR3 reads CASSRGLLSYEQYF. The CDR3 nucleotides read TGTGCCAGCAGCAGGGGGCTCCTCTCCTACGAGCAGTACTTC. The chain joins TRBV6-1 to TRBJ2-7; 8 nucleotides match TRBD1. The germline V gene encodes CDR1 MNHNS and CDR2 SASEGT. V was clipped by 6 bases and J by 0 bases; unmatched bases: 4. The CDR3 sequence is 14 residues long.

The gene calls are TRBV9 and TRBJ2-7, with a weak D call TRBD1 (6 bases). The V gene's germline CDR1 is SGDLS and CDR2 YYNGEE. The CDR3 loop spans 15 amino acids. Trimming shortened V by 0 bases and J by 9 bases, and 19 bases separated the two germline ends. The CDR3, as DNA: TGTGCCAGCAGCGTAGAGGTAGGGTGGACAGCGGTGCAGTACTTC. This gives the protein CASSVEVGWTAVQYF.

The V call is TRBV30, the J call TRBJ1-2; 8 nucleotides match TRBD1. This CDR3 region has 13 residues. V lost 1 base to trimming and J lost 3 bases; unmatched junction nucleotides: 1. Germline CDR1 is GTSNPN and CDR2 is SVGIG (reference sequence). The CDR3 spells CAWSDRGDYGYTF. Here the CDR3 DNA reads TGTGCCTGGAGTGACAGGGGGGACTATGGCTACACCTTC.

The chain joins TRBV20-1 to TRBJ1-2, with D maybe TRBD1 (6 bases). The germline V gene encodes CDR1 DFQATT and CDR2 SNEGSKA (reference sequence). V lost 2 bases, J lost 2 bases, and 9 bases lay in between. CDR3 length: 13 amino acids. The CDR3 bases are TGCAGTGCTAGAAGACAGGAAAACTATGGCTACACCTTC. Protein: CSARRQENYGYTF.

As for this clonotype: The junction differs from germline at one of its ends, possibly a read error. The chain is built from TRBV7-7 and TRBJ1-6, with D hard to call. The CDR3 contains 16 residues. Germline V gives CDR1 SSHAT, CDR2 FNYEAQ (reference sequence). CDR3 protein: CASSSPRQSYNSPLHF. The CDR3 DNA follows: TGTGCTAGCAGCTCCCCACGGCAATCCTATAATTCACCCCTCCACTTT.